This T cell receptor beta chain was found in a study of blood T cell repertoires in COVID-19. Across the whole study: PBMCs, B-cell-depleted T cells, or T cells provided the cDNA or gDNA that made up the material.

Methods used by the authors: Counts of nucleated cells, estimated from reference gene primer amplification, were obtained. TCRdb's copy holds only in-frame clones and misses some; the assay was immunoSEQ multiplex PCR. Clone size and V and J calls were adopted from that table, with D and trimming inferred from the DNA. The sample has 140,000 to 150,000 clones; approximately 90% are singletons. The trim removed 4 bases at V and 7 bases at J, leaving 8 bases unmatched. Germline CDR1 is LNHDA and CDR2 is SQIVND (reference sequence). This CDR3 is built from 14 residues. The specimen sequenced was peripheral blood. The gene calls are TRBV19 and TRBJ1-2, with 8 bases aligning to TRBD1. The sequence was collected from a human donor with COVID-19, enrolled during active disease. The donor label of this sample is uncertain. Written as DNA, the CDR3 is TGTGCCAGTAGTAAGGACAGGGCACAATTTGGCTACACCTTC. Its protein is CASSKDRAQFGYTF.